These T cell receptor beta chains were read from a single sample in a study of Ad26.COV2.S vaccination and SARS-CoV-2 variants. Only in-frame clones appear in the TCRdb table, and some are missing; sequencing was by immunoSEQ multiplex PCR. The sample lists approximately 410,000 clones, approximately 90% occurring once. Here the sequenced sample was peripheral blood, taken in a trial of Ad26.COV2.S vaccine versus placebo. Receptors originate from a person between 18 and 65 years old who received the Ad26.COV2.S COVID-19 vaccine or a placebo. Each CDR3 is given with its conserved first and last residue. The D gene is left open where the match is weak. Clone size, where shown, is once, few, many, or a class for clones that have expanded.

j_call v_call d_call clone_size cdr3_aa cdr3_nt
TRBJ2-5 TRBV21-1 . . CASSKAPRKSQETQYF TGTGCCAGCAGCAAAGCGCCAAGGAAAAGCCAAGAGACCCAGTACTTC
TRBJ2-3 TRBV6-5 TRBD2 . CASWRGYSDTQYF TGTGCCAGCTGGCGGGGGTATTCAGATACGCAGTATTTT
TRBJ1-5 TRBV27 . . CASSLLGLGNQPQHF TGTGCCAGCAGTTTATTGGGCCTCGGCAATCAGCCCCAGCATTTT
TRBJ1-5 TRBV30 . . CAWSSGTSDQPQHF TGTGCCTGGAGTTCGGGGACTAGCGATCAGCCCCAGCATTTT
TRBJ2-1 TRBV11-2 . . CASSLVPLGQGEQFF TGTGCCAGCAGCTTAGTCCCCCTCGGGCAGGGTGAGCAGTTCTTC
TRBJ1-5 TRBV2 . . CASSETAYSNQPQHF TGTGCCAGCAGTGAGACAGCATATAGCAATCAGCCCCAGCATTTT
TRBJ1-4 TRBV5-1 TRBD1 . CASSAITGTGSEKLFF TGCGCCAGCAGCGCTATAACCGGGACAGGGAGTGAAAAACTGTTTTTT
TRBJ2-5 TRBV13 TRBD1 . CASSPRQGRGLETQYF TGTGCCAGCAGCCCCCGACAGGGTCGGGGTCTGGAGACCCAGTACTTC
TRBJ1-4 TRBV7-8 TRBD1 . CASSLRGQAGEKLFF TGTGCCAGCAGCTTACGGGGACAGGCCGGCGAAAAACTGTTTTTT
TRBJ1-1 TRBV9 . . CASSGHGNTEAFF TGTGCCAGCAGCGGTCATGGGAACACTGAAGCTTTCTTT
TRBJ2-2 TRBV19 . . CASSIAPPGRASELFF TGTGCCAGTAGTATAGCCCCGCCAGGAAGGGCATCTGAGCTGTTTTTT
TRBJ1-1 TRBV20-1 . . CSAQGVGEAFF TGCAGTGCCCAGGGAGTGGGTGAAGCTTTCTTT
TRBJ2-3 TRBV2 . . CASSEARGDYYTDTQYF TGTGCCAGCAGTGAAGCTAGGGGGGACTATTACACAGATACGCAGTATTTT
TRBJ2-1 TRBV7-6 . . CASSLRDSYNEQFF TGTGCCAGCAGCTTACGGGACTCCTACAATGAGCAGTTCTTC
TRBJ2-1 TRBV29-1 TRBD1 . CSVISGQVSYNEQFF TGCAGCGTTATATCGGGACAGGTTTCCTACAATGAGCAGTTCTTC
TRBJ2-5 TRBV6-2/TRBV6-3 . . CASSYSIGPGSLLQYF TGTGCCAGCAGTTACTCGATTGGCCCCGGCAGTTTGTTGCAGTACTTC
TRBJ2-3 TRBV15 TRBD1 . CATSRGRTGIVDTQYF TGTGCCACCAGCAGAGGACGGACAGGGATTGTTGATACGCAGTATTTT
TRBJ2-3 TRBV7-9 TRBD2 . CASSSGGGAVRSDTQYF TGTGCCAGCAGCTCCGGCGGGGGGGCCGTAAGGTCAGATACGCAGTATTTT
TRBJ1-5 TRBV30 TRBD1 few CAWASEAGGRQPQHF TGTGCCTGGGCCTCCGAGGCAGGGGGTCGTCAGCCCCAGCATTTT
TRBJ2-2 TRBV6-4 . . CASSSNSRRSGELFF TGTGCCAGCAGTTCCAATTCTCGGAGGTCCGGGGAGCTGTTTTTT
TRBJ2-7 TRBV18 . . CASSPDSWGYEQYF TGTGCCAGCTCACCCGACTCTTGGGGTTACGAGCAGTACTTC
TRBJ1-1 TRBV7-2 . . CASSLGRGSTEAFF TGTGCCAGCAGCTTAGGGAGGGGGAGCACTGAAGCTTTCTTT
TRBJ1-1 TRBV5-1 TRBD1 . CASSWDRGRGAFF TGCGCCAGCAGCTGGGACAGGGGGCGAGGAGCTTTCTTT
TRBJ2-5 TRBV6-5 . . CASSWGETQYF TGTGCCAGCAGTTGGGGCGAGACCCAGTACTTC
TRBJ1-5 TRBV12-3/TRBV12-4 . . CASSLGGDQPQHF TGTGCCAGCAGTTTAGGGGGAGATCAGCCCCAGCATTTT
TRBJ1-6 TRBV11-2 TRBD1 . CASSRQGWTESPLHF TGTGCCAGCAGCCGACAGGGGTGGACGGAATCACCCCTCCACTTT
TRBJ2-5 TRBV7-8 TRBD2 . CASSLGLGVAGGRQETQYF TGTGCCAGCAGCTTAGGGTTAGGAGTGGCGGGGGGTCGCCAAGAGACCCAGTACTTC
TRBJ1-4 TRBV28 . . CASSLFPTQKATNEKLFF TGTGCCAGCAGTTTATTCCCAACACAGAAAGCAACTAATGAAAAACTGTTTTTT
TRBJ1-1 TRBV18 . . CASSRNPTGAPPDTEAFF TGTGCCAGCTCACGGAACCCCACCGGAGCCCCCCCAGACACTGAAGCTTTCTTT
TRBJ2-3 TRBV28 TRBD1 . CAGRTGGVTDTQYF TGTGCCGGCCGGACAGGGGGGGTGACAGATACGCAGTATTTT
TRBJ2-1 TRBV9 TRBD2 . CASSVSGGLDNEQFF TGTGCCAGCAGTGTTAGCGGGGGGTTGGACAATGAGCAGTTCTTC
TRBJ2-5 TRBV9 . . CASSVGQPLEETQYF TGTGCCAGCAGCGTAGGGCAGCCTCTTGAGGAGACCCAGTACTTC
TRBJ1-2 TRBV9 . once CASSVEDGGYYGYTF TGTGCCAGCAGCGTAGAGGATGGGGGCTACTATGGCTACACCTTC
TRBJ1-6 TRBV28 . . CASTRGTPWSPLHF TGTGCCAGCACCCGAGGGACCCCTTGGTCACCCCTCCACTTT
TRBJ2-5 TRBV7-2 TRBD2 . CASSNSGGYQETQYF TGTGCCAGCAGCAATAGCGGGGGGTACCAAGAGACCCAGTACTTC
TRBJ2-1 TRBV5-4 TRBD2 . CASSNEAGDYNEQFF TGTGCCAGCAGCAACGAAGCGGGGGACTACAATGAGCAGTTCTTC
TRBJ2-1 TRBV10-1 . . CASSEKGEQFF TGCGCCAGCAGTGAAAAAGGGGAGCAGTTCTTC
TRBJ2-7 TRBV30 . . CAWTTPWRGYYEQYF TGTGCCTGGACCACCCCCTGGAGAGGGTATTACGAGCAGTACTTC
TRBJ2-7 TRBV3-1/TRBV3-2 TRBD2 . CASSHSGGAVEQYF TGTGCCAGCAGCCATAGCGGGGGGGCGGTCGAGCAGTACTTC
TRBJ2-3 TRBV7-2 . . CAERGAGPYTQYF TGTGCCGAACGGGGGGCCGGCCCTTATACGCAGTATTTT